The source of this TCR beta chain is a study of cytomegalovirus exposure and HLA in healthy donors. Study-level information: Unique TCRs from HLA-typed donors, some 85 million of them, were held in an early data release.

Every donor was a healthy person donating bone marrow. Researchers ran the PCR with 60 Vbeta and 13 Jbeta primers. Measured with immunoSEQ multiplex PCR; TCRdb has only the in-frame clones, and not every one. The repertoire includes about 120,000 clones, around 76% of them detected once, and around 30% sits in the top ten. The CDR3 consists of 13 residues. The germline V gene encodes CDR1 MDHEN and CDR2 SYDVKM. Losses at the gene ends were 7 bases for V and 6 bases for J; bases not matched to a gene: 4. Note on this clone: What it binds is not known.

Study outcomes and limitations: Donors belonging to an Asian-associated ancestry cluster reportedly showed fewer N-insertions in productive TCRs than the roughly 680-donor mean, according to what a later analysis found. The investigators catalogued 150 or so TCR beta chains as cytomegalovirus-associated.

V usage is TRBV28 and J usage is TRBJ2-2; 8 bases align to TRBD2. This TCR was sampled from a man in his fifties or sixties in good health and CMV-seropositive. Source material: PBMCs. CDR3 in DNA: TGTGCCAGCAAGAGCGGGAGCCCCGGGGAGCTGTTTTTT. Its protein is CASKSGSPGELFF.